One TCR beta chain is described in this entry. A much larger clone differs from this one at a single base, so this may be a read error. The source of the sample is a study of molecular identifiers for immune sequencing clone quantification. This CDR3 has 16 residues. Germline V gene lookup returns CDR1 DFQATT and CDR2 SNEGSKA (reference sequence). TCRdb re-analysed the PCR reads in MiXCR, keeping a single row per CDR3 protein. The sample has approximately 680,000 distinct CDR3 sequences; about 25% are singletons. The sequence came from a human donor in good health. Some libraries in this study had Jurkat cell RNA spiked in. Sequencing was carried out using naive CD8+ T cells from blood, with Jurkat cell RNA spiked in. Subset described: FACS-sorted CD8+CD4-CCR7+CD45RA+ naive T cells. The chain links TRBV20-1 to TRBJ1-6; D remains ambiguous. CDR3 sequence reads: CSTRPGSASYNSPLHF. The CDR3 bases are TGCAGTACTAGGCCCGGGAGCGCATCCTATAATTCACCCCTCCACTTT.